This entry features one T cell receptor beta chain sequence. Its antigen is currently unknown. This sample is drawn from a study of vaccination and CD4 T cells after COVID-19. About the study: Median time from COVID diagnosis to post-COVID sampling was about 14 weeks (35 to 161). Study results and caveats: This study had few convalescent patients and no early post-infection samples.

The Oncomine TCR Beta short-read assay sequenced DNA from cultured CD4+ T cells. TCRdb fed the PCR reads into MiXCR, producing one record per CDR3 protein. The profile shows about 16,000 distinct CDR3 sequences, roughly 60% of them singletons. Trimming left V 0 bases short and J 5 bases short, with 10 bases between. CDR1 is SGHRS, CDR2 YFSETQ, per germline. The CDR3 consists of 14 residues. Regarding treatment: roughly 11-day PBMC culture with coronavirus spike peptide pools or control peptides (ViraFEST assay). Dates of positive PCR ran from March to December 2020, before US Alpha, Beta and Delta variants. After being plated at a few million per well, PBMCs were cultured with about 9.1 IU/ml IL-2 and approximately 10 ug/ml peptide pools.

This chain links TRBV5-1 with TRBJ2-3, with D possibly matching TRBD2 (5 bases). What was sequenced was CD4+ T cells from blood, cultured in vitro. The TCR comes from a human donor who had recovered from COVID-19. CDR3 protein: CASSLGTWGDTQYF. CDR3 sequence (DNA): TGCGCCAGCAGCTTGGGGACTTGGGGAGATACGCAGTATTTT.